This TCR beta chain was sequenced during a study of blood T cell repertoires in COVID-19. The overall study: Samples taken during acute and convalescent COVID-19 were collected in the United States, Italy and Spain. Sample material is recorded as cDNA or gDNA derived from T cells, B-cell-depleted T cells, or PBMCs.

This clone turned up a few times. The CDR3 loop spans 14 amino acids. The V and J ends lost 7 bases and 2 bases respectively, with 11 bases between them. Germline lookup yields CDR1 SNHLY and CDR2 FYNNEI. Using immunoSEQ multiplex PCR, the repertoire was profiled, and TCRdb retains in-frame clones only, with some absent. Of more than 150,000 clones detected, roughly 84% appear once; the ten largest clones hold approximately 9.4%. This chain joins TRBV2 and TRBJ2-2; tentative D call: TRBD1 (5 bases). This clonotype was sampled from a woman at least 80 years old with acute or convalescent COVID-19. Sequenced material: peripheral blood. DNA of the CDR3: TGTGCCAGCACCGACAGCGTTAACACCGGGGAGCTGTTTTTT. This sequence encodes CASTDSVNTGELFF.